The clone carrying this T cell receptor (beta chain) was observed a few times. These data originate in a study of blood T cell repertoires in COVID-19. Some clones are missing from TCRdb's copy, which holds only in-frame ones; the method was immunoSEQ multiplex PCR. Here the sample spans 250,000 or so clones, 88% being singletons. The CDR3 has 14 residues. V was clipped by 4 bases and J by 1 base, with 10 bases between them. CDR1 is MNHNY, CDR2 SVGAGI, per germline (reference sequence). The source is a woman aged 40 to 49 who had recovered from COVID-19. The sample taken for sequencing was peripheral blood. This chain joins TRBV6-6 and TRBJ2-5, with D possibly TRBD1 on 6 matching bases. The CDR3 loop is CASSWTDPQETQYF. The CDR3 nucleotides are TGTGCCAGCAGTTGGACAGACCCCCAAGAGACCCAGTACTTC.